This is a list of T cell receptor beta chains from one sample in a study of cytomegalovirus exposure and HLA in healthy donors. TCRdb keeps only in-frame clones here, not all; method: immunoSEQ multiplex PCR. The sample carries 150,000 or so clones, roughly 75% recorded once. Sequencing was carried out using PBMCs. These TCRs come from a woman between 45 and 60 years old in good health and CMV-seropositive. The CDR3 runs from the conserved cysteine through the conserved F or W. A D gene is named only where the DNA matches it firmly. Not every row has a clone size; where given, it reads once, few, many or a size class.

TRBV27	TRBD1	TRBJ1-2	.	CASSLLTQGTNYGYTF	TGTGCCAGCAGTTTACTGACACAGGGGACGAACTATGGCTACACCTTC
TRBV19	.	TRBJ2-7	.	CASRSSLRGDRYEQYF	TGTGCCAGTCGTTCGTCCCTCAGGGGGGATCGCTACGAGCAGTACTTC
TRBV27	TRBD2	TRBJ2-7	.	CASSNIAGGGYEQYF	TGTGCCAGCAGTAATATAGCGGGAGGTGGCTACGAGCAGTACTTC
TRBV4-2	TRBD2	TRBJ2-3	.	CASTLAGISTDTQYF	TGTGCCAGCACCCTAGCGGGTATTAGCACAGATACGCAGTATTTT
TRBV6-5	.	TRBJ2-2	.	CASSADTGELFF	TGTGCCAGCAGTGCGGACACCGGGGAGCTGTTTTTT
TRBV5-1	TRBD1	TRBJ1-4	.	CASSLGMTGDYTDEKLFF	TGCGCCAGCAGCTTGGGCATGACAGGGGACTACACCGATGAAAAACTGTTTTTT
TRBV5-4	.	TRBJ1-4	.	CASSKTGTEKLFF	TGTGCCAGCAGCAAGACAGGCACCGAAAAACTGTTTTTT
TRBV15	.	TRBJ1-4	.	CATSRSRGEKLFF	TGTGCCACCAGCAGAAGTAGAGGGGAAAAACTGTTTTTT
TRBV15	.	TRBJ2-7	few	CATSRSRSFTKEEQYF	TGTGCCACCAGCAGGAGTCGGAGCTTTACCAAAGAAGAGCAGTACTTC
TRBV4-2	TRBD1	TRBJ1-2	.	CASSQEGDRARGYTF	TGTGCCAGCAGCCAAGAAGGGGACAGGGCTCGCGGCTACACCTTC
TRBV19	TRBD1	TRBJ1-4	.	CASSTRYRGRDEKLFF	TGTGCCAGTAGTACTCGTTACAGGGGAAGGGATGAAAAACTGTTTTTT
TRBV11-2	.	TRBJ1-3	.	CASSLDPGGNTIYF	TGTGCCAGCAGCTTAGATCCGGGTGGAAACACCATATATTTT
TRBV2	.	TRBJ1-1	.	CASSEEDRMNTEAFF	TGTGCCAGCAGTGAAGAGGACAGAATGAACACTGAAGCTTTCTTT
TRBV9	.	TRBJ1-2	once	CASSPPNQGRGYTF	TGTGCCAGCAGCCCCCCAAATCAGGGGCGAGGCTACACCTTC
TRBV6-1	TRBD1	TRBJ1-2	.	CASSLRQGEGYTF	TGTGCCAGCAGTCTTAGACAGGGCGAGGGCTACACCTTC
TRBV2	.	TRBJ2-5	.	CASTGDNPRETQYF	TGTGCCAGCACCGGGGACAACCCCCGGGAGACCCAGTACTTC
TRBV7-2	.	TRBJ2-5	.	CASSFGSVETQYF	TGTGCCAGCAGCTTCGGTAGCGTGGAGACCCAGTACTTC
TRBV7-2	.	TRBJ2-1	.	CASSLGPPDEQFF	TGTGCCAGCAGCTTAGGTCCCCCGGATGAGCAGTTCTTC
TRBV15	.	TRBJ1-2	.	CATSRGAGTNYGYTF	TGTGCCACCAGCAGGGGCGCGGGGACTAACTATGGCTACACCTTC
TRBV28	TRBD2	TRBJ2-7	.	CASSQQREIYEQYF	TGTGCCAGTAGTCAACAGCGGGAGATCTACGAGCAGTACTTC
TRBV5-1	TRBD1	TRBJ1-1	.	CASSTRQGLNTEAFF	TGCGCCAGCAGCACACGACAGGGGCTAAACACTGAAGCTTTCTTT
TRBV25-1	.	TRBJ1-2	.	CASSESEGIKPNYGYTF	TGTGCCAGCAGTGAATCCGAGGGTATTAAACCGAACTATGGCTACACCTTC
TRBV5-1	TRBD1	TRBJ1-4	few	CASSSGDSNNEKLFF	TGCGCCAGCAGCTCGGGGGACAGTAATAATGAAAAACTGTTTTTT
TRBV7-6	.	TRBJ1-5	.	CASSLVPGWSQPQHF	TGTGCCAGCAGCTTAGTCCCGGGATGGAGTCAGCCCCAGCATTTT
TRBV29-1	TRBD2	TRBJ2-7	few	CSVAPEGLAVTYEQYF	TGCAGCGTCGCCCCAGAGGGACTAGCGGTAACCTACGAGCAGTACTTC
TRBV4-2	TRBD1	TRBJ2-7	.	CASSKGQGYDEQYF	TGTGCCAGCAGCAAGGGACAGGGGTACGACGAGCAGTACTTC
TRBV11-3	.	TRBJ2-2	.	CASSSANTGELFF	TGTGCCAGCAGCTCCGCGAACACCGGGGAGCTGTTTTTT
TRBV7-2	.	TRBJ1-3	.	CASRESGNTIYF	TGTGCCAGCAGAGAGAGCGGAAACACCATATATTTT
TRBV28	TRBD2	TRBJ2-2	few	CASSFISGLAGRTGELFF	TGTGCCAGCAGTTTTATCTCGGGACTAGCGGGACGGACCGGGGAGCTGTTTTTT
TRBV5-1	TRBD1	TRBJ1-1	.	CASSYLGTENTEAFF	TGCGCCAGCAGCTACCTCGGGACAGAAAACACTGAAGCTTTCTTT
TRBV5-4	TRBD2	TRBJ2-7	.	CASSLAKGTRRYEQYF	TGTGCCAGCAGCTTGGCCAAAGGGACTAGACGCTACGAGCAGTACTTC
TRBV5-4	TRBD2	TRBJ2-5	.	CASSSGLAGGVQETQYF	TGTGCCAGCAGCTCCGGACTAGCGGGAGGGGTCCAAGAGACCCAGTACTTC
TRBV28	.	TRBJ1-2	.	CASRPGNYGYTF	TGTGCCAGCAGGCCTGGCAACTATGGCTACACCTTC
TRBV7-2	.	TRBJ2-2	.	CASSLTTNTGELFF	TGTGCCAGCAGCCTGACAACGAACACCGGGGAGCTGTTTTTT
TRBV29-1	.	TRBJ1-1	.	CSVGEVWGMNTEAFF	TGCAGCGTTGGAGAAGTTTGGGGCATGAACACTGAAGCTTTCTTT
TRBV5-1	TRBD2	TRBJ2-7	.	CASSLAGTSYEQYF	TGCGCCAGCAGCTTGGCCGGGACTAGCTACGAGCAGTACTTC
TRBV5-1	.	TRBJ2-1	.	CASSLVGVAARYHNEQFF	TGCGCCAGCAGCTTGGTCGGTGTAGCCGCGCGCTATCACAATGAGCAGTTCTTC
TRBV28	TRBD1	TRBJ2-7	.	CASSPGTGIPYEQYF	TGTGCCAGCAGTCCCGGGACAGGGATACCTTACGAGCAGTACTTC